This T cell receptor (beta chain) was found in a study of identical twins. This clonotype was seen ten or more times. CDR1 is MDHEN, CDR2 SYDVKM, per germline. The V end lost 4 bases, the J end lost 0 bases, and 6 bases lay between the germline ends. CDR3 length equals 13 residues. One entry per CDR3 protein, called by TCRdb with MiXCR from the 5' RACE reads. The table shows some 1,700,000 distinct CDR3 sequences, with less than 35% occurring only once. This receptor was obtained from a newborn girl in good health. Sequences were obtained from cord blood. V is TRBV28 and J is TRBJ2-5, with a tentative D call TRBD1 (5 bases). The CDR3 sequence: CASSWTYQETQYF. CDR3 in DNA: TGTGCCAGCAGTTGGACATACCAAGAGACCCAGTACTTC.